Each of the 30 T cell receptor beta chains below was sequenced from the same sample in a study of naive and memory T cell subsets. Study results and caveats: A few larger clonotypes appeared in naive repertoires, especially CD8, possibly memory cells re-expressing CD45RA.

No antigens are known for them. Two oligonucleotides, mixed equimolar, formed the beta constant-region primer covering TRBC1 and TRBC2. Nested alpha and beta constant-region primers with the SP2 primer drove four PCR rounds on ligated cDNA. TCRdb re-derived calls from the UMI-ligation and nested PCR reads in MiXCR, one entry per CDR3 protein. The sample shows 150,000 or so distinct CDR3 sequences, 20% to 25% of them seen only once. Sequencing input: naive CD4+ T cells from blood. The receptors come from a human donor in good health.

This clonotype has a handful of counts. This chain links TRBV7-8 with TRBJ2-5, with TRBD2 identical over 8 bases. CDR1 is SGHVS and CDR2 is FQNEAQ in the germline V gene. The CDR3 sequence is 15 residues long. The ends lost 3 bases at V and 0 bases at J; junction bases unmatched: 3. Here the CDR3 DNA reads TGTGCCAGCAGCTTGGGGGGACTAGACCAAGAGACCCAGTACTTC. Translating gives CASSLGGLDQETQYF.

V usage is TRBV20-1 and J usage is TRBJ2-7; D not certain. The V and J ends lost 1 base and 8 bases respectively, with 6 bases between them. Germline V lookup: CDR1 DFQATT, CDR2 SNEGSKA (reference sequence). There are 10 residues in the CDR3. The CDR3 loop is CSARVSQQYF. In DNA form, the CDR3 reads TGCAGTGCTAGAGTGTCACAGCAGTACTTC.

V usage is TRBV7-2 and J usage is TRBJ2-7; 8 bases are a match to TRBD2. This CDR3 has 15 amino acids. After removal of 3 bases from V and 2 bases from J, the junction contained 6 bases not matched to a gene. Germline V gene sequence: CDR1 SGHTA, CDR2 FQGNSA. The CDR3: CASSFSSGGPYEQYF. The CDR3 bases are TGTGCCAGCAGCTTTAGCTCGGGAGGGCCCTACGAGCAGTACTTC.

The chain uses TRBV6-5 and TRBJ2-7; no clear D gene. CDR3 size: 13 residues. Germline values: CDR1 MNHEY, CDR2 SVGAGI. V shed 9 bases and J shed 0 bases, with 12 bases lying between them. The CDR3 is CASIDTGSYEQYF. CDR3 in DNA: TGTGCCAGTATTGACACCGGCTCCTACGAGCAGTACTTC.

V usage is TRBV6-6 and J usage is TRBJ1-2; no firm D call. CDR3 length: 14 residues. The V gene's germline CDR1 is MNHNY and CDR2 SVGAGI (reference sequence). With 2 bases removed from V and 4 bases from J, the gap between germline ends came to 11 bases. CDR3 nucleotides: TGTGCCAGCAGTTACGAAGGGCTTGGCTATGGCTACACCTTC. The encoded protein is CASSYEGLGYGYTF.

This clonotype was detected a few times. This sequence joins TRBV6-5 and TRBJ2-1; 10 positions agree with TRBD2. The trim removed 3 bases at V and 8 bases at J, leaving 7 bases unmatched. The V gene's germline CDR1 is MNHEY and CDR2 SVGAGI. This CDR3 comprises 15 residues. CDR3: CASSYRASGSDEQFF. The CDR3 DNA follows: TGTGCCAGCAGTTATCGGGCTAGCGGGAGCGATGAGCAGTTCTTC.

CDR3 sequence reads: CASIQTGGSYEQYF. In nucleotides, the CDR3 is TGTGCCAGCATCCAAACGGGAGGATCCTACGAGCAGTACTTC. This chain joins TRBV28 and TRBJ2-7; 7 nucleotides match TRBD2. Germline V gives CDR1 MDHEN, CDR2 SYDVKM. V trimming: 7 bases; J trimming: 1 base; junction bases outside the gene matches: 7. The CDR3 runs to 14 residues.

The V gene is TRBV21-1, the J gene TRBJ2-7; the table's TRBD2 call for D was not verified on the DNA. TRBV21-1 is an annotated pseudogene. The CDR3 totals 16 residues. CDR3 in amino acids: CASSTYRARSSYEQYF. The CDR3 DNA reads TGTGCCAGCAGCACGTACAGGGCCCGGAGCTCCTACGAGCAGTACTTC.

There are a few counts of this clonotype. The rearrangement joins TRBV9 to TRBJ2-5; 8 nucleotides match TRBD1. The CDR3 spans 13 residues. CDR1 and CDR2 from the germline V gene are SGDLS and YYNGEE. J lost 3 bases, V lost 3 bases, and 1 base had no gene match. CDR3 nucleotide sequence: TGTGCCAGCAGCGGGGGACAGGAAGAGACCCAGTACTTC. This gives the protein CASSGGQEETQYF.

The chain links TRBV28 to TRBJ2-1, with a possible D match to TRBD1 (6 bases). V lost 6 bases to trimming and J lost 1 base, with 16 bases between them. The CDR3 is 16 residues long. Germline V gives CDR1 MDHEN, CDR2 SYDVKM. The CDR3 here is CASSPQGVGSYNEQFF. The DNA of the CDR3 is TGTGCCAGCAGCCCACAGGGAGTAGGGTCCTACAATGAGCAGTTCTTC.

The chain is built from TRBV28 and TRBJ2-5, with 10 nucleotides matching TRBD1. Germline-derived CDR1 and CDR2 are MDHEN and SYDVKM. CDR3 size: 15 residues. J gave up 3 bases and V 3 bases, and 4 bases lay outside the gene matches. Here the CDR3 DNA reads TGTGCCAGCAGTTTCCACGGGACAGGGGAAGAGACCCAGTACTTC. This sequence encodes CASSFHGTGEETQYF.

This clonotype came up a few times. The CDR3 reads CASSGTGSDEQFF. The CDR3 DNA follows: TGTGCCAGCTCGGGGACAGGGAGCGATGAGCAGTTCTTC. J is TRBJ2-1 and V is TRBV18; 9 nucleotides agree with TRBD1. V was pared by 6 bases and J by 8 bases, with 5 bases of the junction left unmatched. Germline values: CDR1 KGHSH, CDR2 LQKENI. The CDR3 contains 13 residues. Filled out from reference TRBV18 and TRBJ2-1, the complete variable domain reads NAGVMQNPRHLVRRRGQEARLRCSPMKGHSHVYWYRQLPEEGLKFMVYLQKENIIDESGMPKERFSAEFPKEGPSILRIQQVVRGDSAAYFCASSGTGSDEQFFGPGTRLTVL.

This clonotype was seen a few times. This chain links TRBV4-1 with TRBJ2-1; D gene unclear. In germline, CDR1 is MGHRA, CDR2 YSYEKL. The V end lost 3 bases, the J end lost 9 bases, and 15 bases lay between the germline ends. The CDR3 extends over 14 amino acids. Here the CDR3 reads CASSQEILVREQFF. The CDR3 DNA follows: TGCGCCAGCAGCCAGGAGATATTGGTTCGTGAGCAGTTCTTC.

The V and J genes are TRBV28 and TRBJ1-1; D uncertain. Trimming removed 2 bases at V and 2 bases at J, with 9 bases between. CDR3 length equals 14 residues. From germline, CDR1 is MDHEN and CDR2 SYDVKM. As DNA, the CDR3 is TGTGCCAGCAGTTTAAAACCCCTCAACACTGAAGCTTTCTTT. Translation gives CASSLKPLNTEAFF.

The chain employs TRBV4-3 and TRBJ1-2; a possible D gene is TRBD1 (5 bases). CDR1 LGHNA and CDR2 YSLEER come from the germline V gene. Between the trimmed V and J ends, which lost 4 bases and 7 bases, there was a span of 19 bases. The CDR3 totals 15 residues. The CDR3 DNA sequence: TGCGCCAGCAGCCTCAGCATAGCCATAACAGGTGGCTACACCTTC. It is translated as CASSLSIAITGGYTF.

The chain uses TRBV21-1 and TRBJ1-5; the D segment call TRBD1 is taken from the table without a DNA check. TRBV21-1 is described as a pseudogene. CDR3 length: 15 amino acids. CDR3 in amino acids: CASTVKDRGNQPQHF. The CDR3, as DNA: TGTGCCAGCACCGTTAAGGACAGGGGCAATCAGCCCCAGCATTTT.

A few counts support this clonotype. The rearrangement joins TRBV29-1 to TRBJ2-5, with D possibly TRBD1 on 6 matching bases. Between the trimmed V and J ends, which lost 7 bases and 0 bases, there was a span of 9 bases. The CDR3 runs to 12 residues. Germline values: CDR1 SQVTM, CDR2 ANQGSEA. The DNA for the CDR3 is TGCAGCGGGGGGCGGAACCAAGAGACCCAGTACTTC. Its protein is CSGGRNQETQYF.

This clonotype was counted a few times. The chain links TRBV5-1 to TRBJ2-1, with 7 bases matching TRBD2. This CDR3 region has 15 residues. CDR1 and CDR2 from the germline V gene are SGHRS and YFSETQ. V gave up 2 bases and J gave up 9 bases; unmatched junction bases: 11. The CDR3 nucleotides are TGCGCCAGCAGCTTCGGCGGGAGATTTACAGTTGAGCAGTTCTTC. Translated: CASSFGGRFTVEQFF.

The J gene is TRBJ2-3, the V gene TRBV6-2 or TRBV6-3; 7 nucleotides align to TRBD2. Unmatched junction bases numbered 5, after V lost 6 bases and J lost 2 bases. The CDR3 sequence is 14 residues long. Germline V gives CDR1 MNHEY, CDR2 SVGEGT. DNA of the CDR3: TGTGCCAGCAGGCCAGCGGGATCCACAGATACGCAGTATTTT. It is translated as CASRPAGSTDTQYF.

The chain links TRBV27 to TRBJ2-7; D perhaps matches TRBD1 (6 bases). Trimming stripped 5 bases from V and 1 base from J, with 15 bases between. This CDR3 comprises 15 residues. Germline V gene data show CDR1 as MNHEY and CDR2 as SMNVEV (reference sequence). This CDR3 reads CASSIRPGASYEQYF. CDR3 bases: TGTGCCAGCAGTATCCGACCAGGGGCGTCCTACGAGCAGTACTTC.

In its sample, this clonotype was seen many times. V is TRBV28 and J is TRBJ2-7; D assignment may be TRBD1 or TRBD2 (5 bases each). This CDR3 comprises 14 residues. V shed 2 bases and J shed 3 bases, with 11 bases lying between them. Germline-derived CDR1 and CDR2 are MDHEN and SYDVKM. The CDR3 DNA reads TGTGCCAGCAGTTTAGGGACGGTGAACTACGAGCAGTACTTC. Its protein product is CASSLGTVNYEQYF.

The chain has TRBV3-1 and TRBJ2-1; the D is unclear. The CDR3 covers 13 residues. CDR1 and CDR2 (germline): LGHDT, YNNKEL (reference sequence). The V end was cut by 7 bases, the J end by 0 bases, with 7 bases between. CDR3 sequence: CASTRSSYNEQFF. The CDR3 nucleotides read TGTGCCAGCACCCGAAGCTCCTACAATGAGCAGTTCTTC.

V is TRBV28 and J is TRBJ1-2, with D possibly TRBD1 on 6 matching bases. The CDR3 consists of 16 residues. CDR1 MDHEN and CDR2 SYDVKM come from the germline V gene. V lost 6 bases to trimming and J lost 2 bases, with 19 bases between them. The CDR3 is CASSSYRQAPNYGYTF. The CDR3 region has the DNA TGTGCCAGCAGCTCTTATCGACAGGCCCCCAACTATGGCTACACCTTC.

The chain employs TRBV5-1 and TRBJ2-1, with 10 positions matching TRBD1. Trimming removed 0 bases from V and 5 bases from J; junction bases left unmatched: 5. The CDR3 runs 16 residues. The germline gives CDR1 SGHRS, CDR2 YFSETQ. The CDR3 here is CASSLDRTGGNNEQFF. The CDR3 bases are TGCGCCAGCAGCTTGGATCGGACAGGGGGAAACAATGAGCAGTTCTTC.

This clonotype was recorded a few times. The chain joins TRBV10-3 to TRBJ1-1; D ambiguous. CDR1 is ENHRY, CDR2 SYGVKD, per germline. The CDR3 loop spans 12 amino acids. V shed 6 bases and J shed 8 bases, with 13 bases lying between them. The CDR3, as DNA: TGTGCCATCAGCCGGGAGAGAGCCGAAGCTTTCTTT. Residues: CAISRERAEAFF.

The J gene is TRBJ2-5, the V gene TRBV30; 8 nucleotides agree with TRBD1. CDR1 GTSNPN and CDR2 SVGIG come from the germline V gene (reference sequence). The V and J ends lost 1 base and 1 base, in that order; junction bases with no gene match: 2. The CDR3 loop spans 14 amino acids. CDR3 in amino acids: CAWSAGTGQETQYF. CDR3 nucleotide sequence: TGTGCCTGGAGTGCCGGGACAGGCCAAGAGACCCAGTACTTC.

This clonotype appeared many times. V is TRBV20-1 and J is TRBJ2-3; D remains ambiguous. The length of the CDR3 is 11 residues. V dropped 3 bases and J dropped 4 bases, with 5 bases sitting between them. Germline V gene lookup returns CDR1 DFQATT and CDR2 SNEGSKA (reference sequence). The DNA for the CDR3 is TGCAGTGCTAGTCTGGCAGATACGCAGTATTTT. Translated: CSASLADTQYF.

This sequence joins TRBV5-1 and TRBJ2-1; D ambiguous. The germline gives CDR1 SGHRS, CDR2 YFSETQ. This CDR3 spans 14 amino acids. Trimming took 0 bases from V and 10 from J, leaving 14 bases between them. The CDR3 loop reads CASSLGVGVSEQFF. The CDR3 bases are TGCGCCAGCAGCTTGGGGGTCGGAGTTTCGGAGCAGTTCTTC. The complete variable domain, with remaining parts taken from reference TRBV5-1 and TRBJ2-1, reads KAGVTQTPRYLIKTRGQQVTLSCSPISGHRSVSWYQQTPGQGLQFLFEYFSETQRNKGNFPGRFSGRQFSNSRSEMNVSTLELGDSALYLCASSLGVGVSEQFFGPGTRLTVL.

The rearrangement joins TRBV6-2 or TRBV6-3 to TRBJ2-2; 7 positions agree with TRBD2. V lost 0 bases, J lost 7 bases, and 11 bases stayed unmatched. The germline V gene encodes CDR1 MNHEY and CDR2 SVGEGT. The CDR3 runs to 17 residues. In DNA form, the CDR3 reads TGTGCCAGCAGTTACTCCCTCGGGGCGGGAGTCTTCGGGGAGCTGTTTTTT. Protein product: CASSYSLGAGVFGELFF.

The rearrangement joins TRBV29-1 to TRBJ2-1; D unresolved. Per the germline V gene, CDR1 is SQVTM and CDR2 is ANQGSEA. With 5 bases removed from V and 0 bases from J, the gap between germline ends came to 14 bases. The CDR3 length is 15 residues. In DNA form, the CDR3 reads TGCAGCGTTTTCAGCGCGGCTGGCTCCTACAATGAGCAGTTCTTC. Protein: CSVFSAAGSYNEQFF.